Listed here is a single TCR beta chain. This specimen belongs to a study of regulatory T cells in long-lasting Graves disease. The V and J ends lost 7 bases and 1 base respectively, with 17 bases between them. Germline CDR1 reads SGHRS; CDR2 reads YFSETQ. This CDR3 has 15 residues. Time point reported: newly diagnosed GD, antithyroid drugs for less than 3 months. Preparation of the TCR library used RNA extracted from PBMCs. According to the study, TCR beta libraries were built with iRepertoire HTBI primers and CDR3-region Arm-PCR. TCRdb redid the calling of the multiplex PCR reads with MiXCR, one entry per CDR3 protein. The table has roughly 560,000 distinct CDR3 sequences, approximately 12% seen once; the top ten hold roughly 8.2%. Another study also made use of these data, one on T cells in Graves' hyperthyroidism and ophthalmopathy. That source reports: In the first-round RT-PCR of the TCR CDR3, the HTBI primer set was used.

This TCR was sampled from a woman in her 30s with Graves disease. Specimen: peripheral blood mononuclear cells (PBMCs), collected at new diagnosis, from a patient treated with antithyroid drugs. V gene TRBV5-1 combines with J gene TRBJ1-1; no clear D. This CDR3 is CASAPRVGGNTEAFF. CDR3 sequence (DNA): TGCGCCAGCGCCCCGAGAGTCGGTGGGAACACTGAAGCTTTCTTT. The variable domain in full, with the rest retrieved from reference TRBV5-1 and TRBJ1-1, is KAGVTQTPRYLIKTRGQQVTLSCSPISGHRSVSWYQQTPGQGLQFLFEYFSETQRNKGNFPGRFSGRQFSNSRSEMNVSTLELGDSALYLCASAPRVGGNTEAFFGQGTRLTVV.